Listed below are T cell receptor beta chains from one sample, sequenced in a study of beta chain features in type 1 diabetes. The table came from immunoSEQ multiplex PCR; TCRdb's copy has only in-frame clones and leaves some out. The sample shows approximately 160,000 clones, over 55% of them seen only once. Sequences were obtained from naive CD4+ T cells from blood. The receptors were sampled from a man aged 30 to 39 with type 1 diabetes. CDR3s include the opening cysteine and the closing phenylalanine or tryptophan.

J gene: TRBJ2-4; V gene: TRBV29-1; CDR3 protein: CSAADGAKNIQYF
J gene: TRBJ2-5; V gene: TRBV11-2; CDR3 protein: CASRWTGRSETQYF
J gene: TRBJ1-2; V gene: TRBV10-3; CDR3 protein: CAISVSVGSLQEGYTF
J gene: TRBJ2-2; V gene: TRBV29-1; CDR3 protein: CSGKQGETGELFF
J gene: TRBJ2-1; V gene: TRBV19; CDR3 protein: CASRKGASYNEQFF
J gene: TRBJ2-1; V gene: TRBV7-9; CDR3 protein: CASSLEGLAGVLAYNEQFF
J gene: TRBJ2-1; V gene: TRBV7-9; CDR3 protein: CASSLEWTSGLASNEQFF
J gene: TRBJ2-7; V gene: TRBV21-1; CDR3 protein: CASSKDPLSNF
J gene: TRBJ2-3; V gene: TRBV30; CDR3 protein: CAWSSTADTQYF
J gene: TRBJ2-4; V gene: TRBV29-1; CDR3 protein: CSVEEGQLAKNIQYF
J gene: TRBJ1-4; V gene: TRBV7-9; CDR3 protein: CASSFEEKLFF
J gene: TRBJ1-2; V gene: TRBV4-3; CDR3 protein: CASSQDRPGDGYTF
J gene: TRBJ2-3; V gene: TRBV11-2; CDR3 protein: CASSLVVGRKGTDTQYF
J gene: TRBJ2-7; V gene: TRBV9; CDR3 protein: CASSVEPETGEQYF
J gene: TRBJ1-2; V gene: TRBV10-3; CDR3 protein: CAISELEEYGYTF
J gene: TRBJ1-4; V gene: TRBV7-6; CDR3 protein: CASSPNTGRNEKLFF
J gene: TRBJ2-1; V gene: TRBV5-1; CDR3 protein: CASSLEASGEYNEQFF
J gene: TRBJ2-7; V gene: TRBV27; CDR3 protein: CASSPQMWGPYEQYF
J gene: TRBJ1-6; V gene: TRBV7-7; CDR3 protein: CAQIGQGTNSPLHF
J gene: TRBJ2-4; V gene: TRBV30; CDR3 protein: CAWSGEVRDKNIQYF
J gene: TRBJ2-1; V gene: TRBV30; CDR3 protein: CAWSVLAGNYNEQFF
J gene: TRBJ2-3; V gene: TRBV9; CDR3 protein: CASSVDPTDTQYF
J gene: TRBJ2-1; V gene: TRBV5-1; CDR3 protein: CASSLDSLQGYYYNEQFF
J gene: TRBJ1-6; V gene: TRBV14; CDR3 protein: CASSQGLLRNSPLHF
J gene: TRBJ2-1; V gene: TRBV30; CDR3 protein: CAWTRLADNEQFF
J gene: TRBJ2-3; V gene: TRBV27; CDR3 protein: CASTAVTHRQGDTQYF
J gene: TRBJ2-3; V gene: TRBV7-2; CDR3 protein: CASTRLAGGRTDTQYF
J gene: TRBJ2-7; V gene: TRBV13; CDR3 protein: CASSLPPLDYEQYF
J gene: TRBJ2-7; V gene: TRBV6-5; CDR3 protein: CAIQKFSYEQYF
J gene: TRBJ2-7; V gene: TRBV4-2; CDR3 protein: CASSQEDGTYEQYF
J gene: TRBJ1-1; V gene: TRBV6-5; CDR3 protein: CASSLNRGGDTEAFF
J gene: TRBJ2-7; V gene: TRBV30; CDR3 protein: CAWSVSGQTYEQYF
J gene: TRBJ2-6; V gene: TRBV7-2; CDR3 protein: CASSSRDSGANVLTF
J gene: TRBJ2-7; V gene: TRBV28; CDR3 protein: CASSSPGRALDRYEQYF
J gene: TRBJ2-5; V gene: TRBV30; CDR3 protein: CAWNTGGVETQYF
J gene: TRBJ1-6; V gene: TRBV29-1; CDR3 protein: CSVGGEGSPLHF
J gene: TRBJ2-7; V gene: TRBV19; CDR3 protein: CASSKGPRFGATFSEQYF
J gene: TRBJ2-7; V gene: TRBV29-1; CDR3 protein: CSVRTLRGAFEHEQYF
J gene: TRBJ2-5; V gene: TRBV20-1; CDR3 protein: CSARDPETQYF
J gene: TRBJ1-1; V gene: TRBV29-1; CDR3 protein: CSGGQAAGTEAFF
J gene: TRBJ1-1; V gene: TRBV2; CDR3 protein: CASSESGRTEAFF
J gene: TRBJ2-5; V gene: TRBV29-1; CDR3 protein: CSVVTVGETQYF
J gene: TRBJ2-5; V gene: TRBV9; CDR3 protein: CASSIRQGVQETQYF
J gene: TRBJ2-1; V gene: TRBV18; CDR3 protein: CASSPAAFGEQFF
J gene: TRBJ1-5; V gene: TRBV18; CDR3 protein: CASSPTQENQPQHF
J gene: TRBJ1-2; V gene: TRBV28; CDR3 protein: CASSLGNGYTF
J gene: TRBJ2-7; V gene: TRBV5-1; CDR3 protein: CASSGGTGESSYEQYF
J gene: TRBJ2-1; V gene: TRBV2; CDR3 protein: CASSKGQVELLEFF
J gene: TRBJ2-7; V gene: TRBV20-1; CDR3 protein: CSAKYEGEQYF
J gene: TRBJ1-2; V gene: TRBV19; CDR3 protein: CASRLRSGQGGPNYGYTF
J gene: TRBJ2-7; V gene: TRBV23-1; CDR3 protein: CASSQSRDSVYEQYF
J gene: TRBJ2-5; V gene: TRBV5-1; CDR3 protein: CASSLFDRETQYF
J gene: TRBJ2-7; V gene: TRBV10-3; CDR3 protein: CAIGDSRGNEQYF
J gene: TRBJ2-1; V gene: TRBV7-8; CDR3 protein: CASSLSQGLYNEQFF
J gene: TRBJ2-3; V gene: TRBV7-9; CDR3 protein: CAGTTSTDTQYF
J gene: TRBJ1-1; V gene: TRBV7-2; CDR3 protein: CASSLDSYAEAFF